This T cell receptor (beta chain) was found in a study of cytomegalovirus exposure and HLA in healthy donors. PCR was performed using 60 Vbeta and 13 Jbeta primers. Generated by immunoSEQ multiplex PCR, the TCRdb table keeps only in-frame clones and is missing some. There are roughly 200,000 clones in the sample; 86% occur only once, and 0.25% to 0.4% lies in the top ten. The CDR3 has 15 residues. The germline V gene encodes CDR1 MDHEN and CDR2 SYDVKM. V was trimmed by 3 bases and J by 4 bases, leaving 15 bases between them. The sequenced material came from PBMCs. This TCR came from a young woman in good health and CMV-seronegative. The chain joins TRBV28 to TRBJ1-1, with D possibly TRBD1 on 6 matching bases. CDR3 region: CASSLLPGVSTEAFF. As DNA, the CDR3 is TGTGCCAGCAGTTTGCTGCCAGGGGTGAGCACTGAAGCTTTCTTT.